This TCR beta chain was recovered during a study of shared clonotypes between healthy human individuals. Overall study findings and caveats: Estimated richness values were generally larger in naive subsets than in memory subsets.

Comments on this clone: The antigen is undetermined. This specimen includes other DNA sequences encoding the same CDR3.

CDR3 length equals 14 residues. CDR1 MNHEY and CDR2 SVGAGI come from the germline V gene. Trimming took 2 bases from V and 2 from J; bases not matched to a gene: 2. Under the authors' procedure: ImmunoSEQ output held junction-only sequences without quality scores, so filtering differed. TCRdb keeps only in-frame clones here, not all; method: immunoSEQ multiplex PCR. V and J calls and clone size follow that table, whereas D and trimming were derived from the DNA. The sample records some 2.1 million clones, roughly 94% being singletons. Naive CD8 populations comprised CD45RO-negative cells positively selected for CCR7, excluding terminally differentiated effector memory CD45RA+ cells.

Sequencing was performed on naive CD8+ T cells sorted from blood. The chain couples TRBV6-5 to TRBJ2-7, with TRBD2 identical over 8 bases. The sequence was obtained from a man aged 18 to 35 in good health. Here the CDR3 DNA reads TGTGCCAGCAGTTACGGTAGCGGGGCCTACGAGCAGTACTTC. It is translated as CASSYGSGAYEQYF.